These T cell receptor beta chains were read from a single sample in a study of blood T cell repertoires in COVID-19. Profiled with immunoSEQ multiplex PCR; TCRdb holds only in-frame clones, not every one. Of some 58,000 clones listed, roughly 89% are singletons. Sequencing input: peripheral blood. These receptors were obtained from a man in his fifties or sixties with acute or convalescent COVID-19. The CDR3 runs from the conserved cysteine through the conserved F or W. Fields, in order: CDR3 length, J gene, clone size, V gene, D gene, CDR3 protein, CDR3 DNA. The D gene is left open where the match is weak. Clone size is not always given. Where it is, it says once, few, many or a class for expanded clones.

15 TRBJ2-7 NA TRBV25-1 TRBD1 CASSELQGAAYEQYF TGTGCCAGCAGTGAATTACAGGGGGCTGCCTACGAGCAGTACTTC
14 TRBJ1-2 NA TRBV11-2 TRBD1 CASSLPDRVYGYTF TGTGCCAGCAGCCTTCCGGACAGGGTCTATGGCTACACCTTC
13 TRBJ1-1 NA TRBV6-5 NA CASSVQAQAEAFF TGTGCCAGCAGCGTACAGGCCCAGGCTGAAGCTTTCTTT
13 TRBJ1-5 NA TRBV27 NA CASSSQSGQPQHF TGTGCCAGCAGTTCACAGTCCGGTCAGCCCCAGCATTTT
19 TRBJ2-1 NA TRBV27 TRBD1 CASSLNLRTGARVYNEQFF TGTGCCAGCAGTTTAAATCTCCGGACAGGGGCGCGGGTATACAATGAGCAGTTCTTC
11 TRBJ2-1 NA TRBV27 NA CASSLLNEQFF TGTGCCAGCAGTCTCTTAAATGAGCAGTTCTTC
16 TRBJ2-5 once TRBV7-9 TRBD2 CASSFLQTSGGETQYF TGTGCCAGCAGCTTCTTACAAACTAGCGGGGGAGAGACCCAGTACTTC
17 TRBJ2-1 NA TRBV4-2 TRBD2 CASSQDRVAGGYNEQFF TGTGCCAGCAGCCAAGATAGAGTTGCGGGGGGGTACAATGAGCAGTTCTTC
12 TRBJ1-2 NA TRBV30 NA CAWSPSSYGYTF TGTGCCTGGAGTCCATCTAGCTATGGCTACACCTTC
14 TRBJ2-7 NA TRBV9 TRBD2 CASSVGASGYEQYF TGTGCCAGCAGCGTAGGGGCTAGCGGTTACGAGCAGTACTTC
16 TRBJ2-1 NA TRBV7-6 TRBD1 CASSLAQGVTYNEQFF TGTGCCAGCAGCTTAGCGCAGGGGGTAACCTACAATGAGCAGTTCTTC
14 TRBJ1-6 NA TRBV7-9 NA CASSPRGRHSPLHF TGTGCCAGCAGCCCCCGGGGGAGACACTCACCCCTCCACTTT
15 TRBJ1-5 NA TRBV19 NA CASSTQVGSNQPQHF TGTGCCAGTAGCACACAGGTAGGGAGCAATCAGCCCCAGCATTTT
18 TRBJ2-3 NA TRBV27 NA CASSSSSYRETYTDTQYF TGTGCCAGCAGTTCCTCCTCCTACAGGGAGACGTACACAGATACGCAGTATTTT
13 TRBJ1-1 once TRBV30 NA CAWSPSGRGEAFF TGTGCCTGGAGTCCTTCAGGCCGGGGTGAAGCTTTCTTT
12 TRBJ1-1 few TRBV29-1 NA CSVVPQEVEAFF TGCAGCGTTGTCCCCCAGGAGGTGGAAGCTTTCTTT
16 TRBJ1-2 NA TRBV2 NA CASSEKLKEQAYGYTF TGTGCCAGCAGTGAGAAGTTAAAGGAGCAAGCCTATGGCTACACCTTC
17 TRBJ2-7 NA TRBV6-2/TRBV6-3 TRBD2 CASSRGLAGMHSYEQYF TGTGCCAGCAGTAGGGGACTAGCGGGTATGCACTCCTACGAGCAGTACTTC
13 TRBJ1-6 NA TRBV5-1 TRBD1 CASSGGQGTPLHF TGCGCCAGCAGCGGAGGACAGGGGACACCCCTCCACTTT
17 TRBJ2-1 NA TRBV5-4 NA CASSWMMRQLSYNEQFF TGTGCCAGCAGCTGGATGATGAGACAGCTCTCCTACAATGAGCAGTTCTTC
20 TRBJ2-3 NA TRBV6-2/TRBV6-3 TRBD2 CASSYPHFSGRILSTDTQYF TGTGCCAGCAGTTACCCTCATTTTAGCGGGAGGATCCTTAGCACAGATACGCAGTATTTT
18 TRBJ1-1 NA TRBV5-1 NA CASSLLLTEGGGNTEAFF TGCGCCAGCAGCTTGCTGTTGACAGAGGGAGGTGGGAACACTGAAGCTTTCTTT
15 TRBJ1-5 NA TRBV6-5 NA CASSYSGSPNQPQHF TGTGCCAGCAGTTACTCTGGCAGTCCCAATCAGCCCCAGCATTTT
15 TRBJ2-3 NA TRBV6-1 NA CASSEVLAGTDTQYF TGTGCCAGCAGTGAAGTTCTAGCTGGCACAGATACGCAGTATTTT
16 TRBJ2-6 NA TRBV6-5 NA CASSYSGGSGANVLTF TGTGCCAGCAGTTACTCTGGAGGGAGTGGGGCCAACGTCCTGACTTTC
12 TRBJ1-2 NA TRBV28 NA CASSFNNYGYTF TGTGCCAGCAGTTTTAATAACTATGGCTACACCTTC
15 TRBJ1-1 NA TRBV28 NA CASSPPRAGDTEAFF TGTGCCAGCAGTCCTCCCAGGGCAGGGGATACTGAAGCTTTCTTT
15 TRBJ1-6 NA TRBV6-6 NA CAISSGGPYNSPLHF TGTGCCATCTCGAGCGGGGGCCCGTATAATTCACCCCTCCACTTT
15 TRBJ2-3 NA TRBV11-2 NA CASSSPRSSTDTQYF TGTGCCAGCAGTTCACCCCGGTCTAGCACAGATACGCAGTATTTT